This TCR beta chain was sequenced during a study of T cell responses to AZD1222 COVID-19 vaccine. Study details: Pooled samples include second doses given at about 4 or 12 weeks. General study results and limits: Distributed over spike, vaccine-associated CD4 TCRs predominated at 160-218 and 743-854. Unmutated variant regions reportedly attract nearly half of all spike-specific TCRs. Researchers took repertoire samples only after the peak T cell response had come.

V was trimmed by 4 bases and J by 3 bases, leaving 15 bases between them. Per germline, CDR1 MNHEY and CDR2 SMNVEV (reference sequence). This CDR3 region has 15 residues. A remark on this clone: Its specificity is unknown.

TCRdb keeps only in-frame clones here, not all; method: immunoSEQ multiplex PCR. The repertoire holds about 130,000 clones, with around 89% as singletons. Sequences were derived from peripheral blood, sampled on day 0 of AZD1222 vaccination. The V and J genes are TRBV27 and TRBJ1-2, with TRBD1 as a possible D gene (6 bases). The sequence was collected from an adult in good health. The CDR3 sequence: CASSSLGAGDYGYTF. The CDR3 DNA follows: TGTGCCAGCAGTTCCCTGGGTGCAGGGGACTATGGCTACACCTTC.